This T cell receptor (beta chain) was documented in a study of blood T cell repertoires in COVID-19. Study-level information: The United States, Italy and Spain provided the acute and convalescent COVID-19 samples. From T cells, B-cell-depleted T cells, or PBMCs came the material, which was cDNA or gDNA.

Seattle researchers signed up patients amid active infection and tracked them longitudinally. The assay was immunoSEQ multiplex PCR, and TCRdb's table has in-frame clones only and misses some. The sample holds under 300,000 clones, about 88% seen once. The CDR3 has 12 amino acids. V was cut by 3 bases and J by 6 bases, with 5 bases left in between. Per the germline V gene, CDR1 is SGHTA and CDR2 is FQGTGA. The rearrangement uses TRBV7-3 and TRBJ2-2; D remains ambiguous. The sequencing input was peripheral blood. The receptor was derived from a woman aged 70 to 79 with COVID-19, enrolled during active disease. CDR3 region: CASSFKSGELFF. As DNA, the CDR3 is TGTGCCAGCAGCTTCAAATCCGGGGAGCTGTTTTTT. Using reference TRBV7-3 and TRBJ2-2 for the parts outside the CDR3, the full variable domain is GAGVSQTPSNKVTEKGKYVELRCDPISGHTALYWYRQSLGQGPEFLIYFQGTGAADDSGLPNDRFFAVRPEGSVSTLKIQRTERGDSAVYLCASSFKSGELFFGEGSRLTVL.